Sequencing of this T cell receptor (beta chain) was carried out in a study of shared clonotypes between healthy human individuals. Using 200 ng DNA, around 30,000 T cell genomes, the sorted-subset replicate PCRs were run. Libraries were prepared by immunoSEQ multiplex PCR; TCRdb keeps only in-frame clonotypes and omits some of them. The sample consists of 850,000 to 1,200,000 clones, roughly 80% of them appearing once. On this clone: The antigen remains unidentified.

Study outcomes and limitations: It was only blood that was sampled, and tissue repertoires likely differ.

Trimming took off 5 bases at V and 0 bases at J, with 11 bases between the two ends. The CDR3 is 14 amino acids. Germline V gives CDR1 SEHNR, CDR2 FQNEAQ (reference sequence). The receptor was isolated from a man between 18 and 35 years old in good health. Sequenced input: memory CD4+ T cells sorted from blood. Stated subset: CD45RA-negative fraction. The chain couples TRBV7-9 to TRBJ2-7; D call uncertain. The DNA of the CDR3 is TGTGCCAGCAGCATAGGACCGCGCTCCTACGAGCAGTACTTC. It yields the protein CASSIGPRSYEQYF.